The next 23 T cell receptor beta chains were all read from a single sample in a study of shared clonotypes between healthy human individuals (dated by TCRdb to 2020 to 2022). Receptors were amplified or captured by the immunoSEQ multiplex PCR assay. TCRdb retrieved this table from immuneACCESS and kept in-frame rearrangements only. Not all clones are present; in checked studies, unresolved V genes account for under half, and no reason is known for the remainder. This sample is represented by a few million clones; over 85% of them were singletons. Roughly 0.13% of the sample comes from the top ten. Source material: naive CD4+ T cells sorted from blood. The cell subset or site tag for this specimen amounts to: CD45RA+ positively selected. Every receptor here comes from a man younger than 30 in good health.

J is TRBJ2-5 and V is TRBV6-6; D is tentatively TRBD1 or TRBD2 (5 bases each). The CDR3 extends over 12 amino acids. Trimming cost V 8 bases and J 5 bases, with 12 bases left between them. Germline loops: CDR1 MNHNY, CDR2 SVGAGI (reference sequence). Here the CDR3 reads CASRQGGETQYF. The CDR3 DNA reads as TGTGCCAGCCGCCAGGGCGGGGAGACCCAGTACTTC.

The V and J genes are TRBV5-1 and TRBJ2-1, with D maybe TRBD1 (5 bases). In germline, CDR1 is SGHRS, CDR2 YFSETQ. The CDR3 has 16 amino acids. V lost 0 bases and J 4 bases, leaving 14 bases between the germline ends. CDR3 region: CASSLAMGPPYNEQFF. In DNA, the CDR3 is TGCGCCAGCAGCTTGGCCATGGGGCCACCTTACAATGAGCAGTTCTTC.

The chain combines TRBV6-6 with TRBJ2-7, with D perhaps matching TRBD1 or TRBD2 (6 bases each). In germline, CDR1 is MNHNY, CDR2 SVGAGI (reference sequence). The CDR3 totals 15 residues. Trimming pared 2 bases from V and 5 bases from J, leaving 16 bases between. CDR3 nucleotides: TGTGCCAGCAGTTACCCAAGTTGGGGGGCCGACGAGCAGTACTTC. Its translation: CASSYPSWGADEQYF.

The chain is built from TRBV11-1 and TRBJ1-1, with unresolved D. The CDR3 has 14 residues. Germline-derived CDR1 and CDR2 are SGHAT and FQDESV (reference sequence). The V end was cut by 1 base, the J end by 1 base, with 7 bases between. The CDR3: CASSLGTQNTEAFF. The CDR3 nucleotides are TGTGCCAGCAGCTTAGGGACTCAGAACACTGAAGCTTTCTTT.

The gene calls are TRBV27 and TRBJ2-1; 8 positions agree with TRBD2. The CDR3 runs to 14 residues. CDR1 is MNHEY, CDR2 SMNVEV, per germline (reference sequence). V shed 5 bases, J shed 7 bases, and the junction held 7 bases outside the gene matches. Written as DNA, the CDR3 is TGTGCCAGCAGTCCGGGACTAGGAGGGAATGAGCAGTTCTTC. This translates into CASSPGLGGNEQFF.

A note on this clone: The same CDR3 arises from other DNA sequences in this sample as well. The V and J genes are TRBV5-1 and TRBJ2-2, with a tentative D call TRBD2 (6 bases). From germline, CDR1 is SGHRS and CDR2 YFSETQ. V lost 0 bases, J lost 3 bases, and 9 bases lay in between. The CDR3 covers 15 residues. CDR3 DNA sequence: TGCGCCAGCAGCTTGGGAGGAGGGGACACCGGGGAGCTGTTTTTT. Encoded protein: CASSLGGGDTGELFF.

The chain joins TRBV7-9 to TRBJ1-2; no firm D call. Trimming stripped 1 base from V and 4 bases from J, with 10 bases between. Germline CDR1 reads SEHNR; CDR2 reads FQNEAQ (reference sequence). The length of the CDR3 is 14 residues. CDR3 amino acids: CASSLGPDVYGYTF. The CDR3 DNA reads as TGTGCCAGCAGCTTAGGACCGGACGTCTATGGCTACACCTTC.

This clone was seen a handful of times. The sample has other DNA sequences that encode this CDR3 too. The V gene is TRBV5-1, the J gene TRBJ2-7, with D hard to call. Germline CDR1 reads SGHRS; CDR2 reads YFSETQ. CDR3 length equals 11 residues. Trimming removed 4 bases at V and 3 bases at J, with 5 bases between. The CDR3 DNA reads TGCGCCAGCAGCGCTGACTACGAGCAGTACTTC. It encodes CASSADYEQYF. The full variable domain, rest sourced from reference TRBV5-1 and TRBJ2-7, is KAGVTQTPRYLIKTRGQQVTLSCSPISGHRSVSWYQQTPGQGLQFLFEYFSETQRNKGNFPGRFSGRQFSNSRSEMNVSTLELGDSALYLCASSADYEQYFGPGTRLTVT.

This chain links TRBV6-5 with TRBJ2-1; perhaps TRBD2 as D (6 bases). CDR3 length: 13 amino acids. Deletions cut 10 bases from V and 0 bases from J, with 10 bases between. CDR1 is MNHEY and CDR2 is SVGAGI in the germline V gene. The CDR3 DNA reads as TGTGCCACCCACGGGAGCTCCTACAATGAGCAGTTCTTC. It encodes CATHGSSYNEQFF.

Here the CDR3 reads CASRRTGPPGYTF. In nucleotides, the CDR3 is TGTGCCAGCAGAAGGACAGGGCCTCCTGGCTACACCTTC. The V gene is TRBV28, the J gene TRBJ1-2, with 8 bases that match TRBD1. The CDR3 spans 13 residues. The J segment lost 7 bases and the V segment lost 6 bases, leaving 7 bases of the junction unmatched. Germline CDR1 and CDR2: MDHEN and SYDVKM.

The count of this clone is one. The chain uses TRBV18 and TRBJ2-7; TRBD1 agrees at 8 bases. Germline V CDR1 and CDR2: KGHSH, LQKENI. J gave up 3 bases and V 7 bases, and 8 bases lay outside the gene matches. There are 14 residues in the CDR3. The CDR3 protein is CASLQRTGFYEQYF. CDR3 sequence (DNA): TGTGCCAGCTTACAGCGGACAGGGTTCTACGAGCAGTACTTC.

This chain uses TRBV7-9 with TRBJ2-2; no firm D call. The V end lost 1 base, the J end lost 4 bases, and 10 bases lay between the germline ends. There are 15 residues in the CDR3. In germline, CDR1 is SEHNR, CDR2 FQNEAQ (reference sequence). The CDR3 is CASSLGRSPTGELFF. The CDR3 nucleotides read TGTGCCAGCAGCTTAGGACGCAGCCCCACCGGGGAGCTGTTTTTT.

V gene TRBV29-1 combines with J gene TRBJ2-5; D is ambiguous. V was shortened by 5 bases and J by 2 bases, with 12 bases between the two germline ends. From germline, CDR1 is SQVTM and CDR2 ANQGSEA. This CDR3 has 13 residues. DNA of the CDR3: TGCAGCGTTTCCGAATCGCTACAAGAGACCCAGTACTTC. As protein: CSVSESLQETQYF.

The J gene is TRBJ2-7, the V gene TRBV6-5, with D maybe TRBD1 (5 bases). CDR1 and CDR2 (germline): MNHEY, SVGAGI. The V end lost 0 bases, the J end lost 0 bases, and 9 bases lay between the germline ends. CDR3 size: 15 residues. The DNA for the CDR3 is TGTGCCAGCAGTTACTCAGGGGTCCTCTCCTACGAGCAGTACTTC. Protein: CASSYSGVLSYEQYF.

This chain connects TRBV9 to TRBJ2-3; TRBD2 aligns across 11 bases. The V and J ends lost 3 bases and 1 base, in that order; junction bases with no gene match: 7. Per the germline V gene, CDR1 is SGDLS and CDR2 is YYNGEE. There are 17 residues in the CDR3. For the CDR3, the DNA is TGTGCCAGCAGCGCGACTAGCGGGGTTTCCCGCACAGATACGCAGTATTTT. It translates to CASSATSGVSRTDTQYF.

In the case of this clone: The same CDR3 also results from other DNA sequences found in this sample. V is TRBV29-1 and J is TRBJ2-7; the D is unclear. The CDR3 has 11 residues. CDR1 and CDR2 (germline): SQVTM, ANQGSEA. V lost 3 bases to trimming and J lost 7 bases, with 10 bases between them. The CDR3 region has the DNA TGCAGCGTTGAGACCGATAGGGAGCAGTACTTC. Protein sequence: CSVETDREQYF.

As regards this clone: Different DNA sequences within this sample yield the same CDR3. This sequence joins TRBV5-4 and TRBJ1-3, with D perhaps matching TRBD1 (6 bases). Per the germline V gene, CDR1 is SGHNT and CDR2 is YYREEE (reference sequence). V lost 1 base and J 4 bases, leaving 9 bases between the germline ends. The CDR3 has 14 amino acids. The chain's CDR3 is CASSLWGPGNTIYF. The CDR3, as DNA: TGTGCCAGCAGCTTGTGGGGGCCGGGAAACACCATATATTTT.

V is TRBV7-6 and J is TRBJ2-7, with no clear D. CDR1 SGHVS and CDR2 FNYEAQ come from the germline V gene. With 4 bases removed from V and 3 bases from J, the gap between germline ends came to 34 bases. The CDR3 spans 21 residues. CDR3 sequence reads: CASSSGPAEKQYKQGYYEQYF. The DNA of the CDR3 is TGTGCCAGCAGCTCCGGTCCGGCAGAAAAACAATACAAACAAGGATACTACGAGCAGTACTTC.

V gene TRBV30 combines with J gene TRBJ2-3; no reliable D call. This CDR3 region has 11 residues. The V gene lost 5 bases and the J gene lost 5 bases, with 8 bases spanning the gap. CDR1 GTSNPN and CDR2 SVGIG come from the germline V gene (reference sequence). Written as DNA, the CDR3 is TGTGCCTGGGGATCGGAAGATACGCAGTATTTT. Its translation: CAWGSEDTQYF.

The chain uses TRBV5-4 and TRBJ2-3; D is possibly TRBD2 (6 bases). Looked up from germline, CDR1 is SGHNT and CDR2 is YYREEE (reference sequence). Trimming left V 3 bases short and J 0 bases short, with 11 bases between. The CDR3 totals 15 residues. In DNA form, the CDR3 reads TGTGCCAGCAGCTCAGGCGGGGCAAGCACAGATACGCAGTATTTT. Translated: CASSSGGASTDTQYF.

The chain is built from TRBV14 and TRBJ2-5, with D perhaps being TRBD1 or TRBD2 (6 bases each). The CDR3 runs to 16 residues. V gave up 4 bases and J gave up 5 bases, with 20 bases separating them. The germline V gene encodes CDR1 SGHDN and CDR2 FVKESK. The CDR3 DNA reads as TGTGCCAGCAGCCCAAGCGCGGGGACAACGTGGGAGACCCAGTACTTC. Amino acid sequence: CASSPSAGTTWETQYF.

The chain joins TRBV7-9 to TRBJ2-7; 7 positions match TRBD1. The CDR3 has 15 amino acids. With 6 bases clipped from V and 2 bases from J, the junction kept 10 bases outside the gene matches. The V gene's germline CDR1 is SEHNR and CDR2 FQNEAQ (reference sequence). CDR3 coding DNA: TGTGCCAGCAGTTCACAGGGGTCCGGAGCCTACGAGCAGTACTTC. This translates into CASSSQGSGAYEQYF.

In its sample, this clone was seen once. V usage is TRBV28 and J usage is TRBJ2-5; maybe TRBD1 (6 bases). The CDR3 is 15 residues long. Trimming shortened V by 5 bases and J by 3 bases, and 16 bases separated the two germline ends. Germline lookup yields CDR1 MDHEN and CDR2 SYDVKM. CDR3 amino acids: CASSGDAKGEETQYF. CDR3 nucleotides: TGTGCCAGCAGTGGGGACGCCAAGGGGGAAGAGACCCAGTACTTC.